This passage covers 16 T cell receptor beta chains from one sample sequenced in a study of cytomegalovirus exposure and HLA in healthy donors. The PCR used 60 Vbeta and 13 Jbeta primers. TCRdb's copy holds only in-frame clones and misses some; the assay was immunoSEQ multiplex PCR. The repertoire holds more than 150,000 clones, with 81% as singletons. The specimen sequenced was PBMCs. These receptors were collected from a man in his forties or fifties in good health and CMV-seronegative.

CDR3 loop: CASSLSRNDGYTF. As DNA, the CDR3 is TGTGCCAGCAGTTTATCCAGGAATGATGGCTACACCTTC. This chain connects TRBV27 to TRBJ1-2; D remains ambiguous. V dropped 0 bases and J dropped 6 bases, with 8 bases sitting between them. The CDR3 has 13 amino acids. Germline CDR1 and CDR2: MNHEY and SMNVEV (reference sequence).

The chain recombines TRBV7-2 with TRBJ2-7; 7 nucleotides agree with TRBD1. CDR1 and CDR2 from the germline V gene are SGHTA and FQGNSA. V trimming: 2 bases; J trimming: 7 bases; junction bases outside the gene matches: 2. This CDR3 region has 12 residues. CDR3 DNA: TGTGCCAGCAGCTTAACAGGGGTTGAGCAGTACTTC. Protein product: CASSLTGVEQYF.

This clone was seen only a few times. The chain employs TRBV5-1 and TRBJ2-3, with unresolved D. This CDR3 region has 16 residues. Germline CDR1 and CDR2: SGHRS and YFSETQ. V was cut by 0 bases and J by 4 bases, with 15 bases left in between. As DNA, the CDR3 is TGCGCCAGCAGCTTGGGTATGCGCAATGTCCCAGATACGCAGTATTTT. Protein sequence: CASSLGMRNVPDTQYF.

The V gene is TRBV27, the J gene TRBJ2-7, with a weak D call TRBD1 (6 bases). V shed 6 bases and J shed 7 bases, with 19 bases lying between them. CDR1 and CDR2 (germline): MNHEY, SMNVEV (reference sequence). This CDR3 contains 14 residues. This chain's CDR3 is CASRGELDSREQYF. DNA for the CDR3: TGTGCCAGCAGAGGAGAGTTGGACAGCAGGGAGCAGTACTTC.

The V call is TRBV2, the J call TRBJ1-1; possibly TRBD1 for D (5 bases). This CDR3 is 13 amino acids long. The germline CDR1 and CDR2 sequences are SNHLY and FYNNEI. V shed 3 bases and J shed 4 bases, with 9 bases lying between them. CDR3 bases: TGTGCCAGCAGTGAGTTCGGGGGCACTGAAGCTTTCTTT. Translating it yields CASSEFGGTEAFF.

The V and J genes are TRBV18 and TRBJ2-3; 8 bases line up with TRBD1. This CDR3 is 15 amino acids long. With V trimmed by 3 bases and J by 6 bases, 8 bases remained unmatched. Germline-derived CDR1 and CDR2 are KGHSH and LQKENI. The CDR3: CASSPPGTGWDTQYF. Here the CDR3 DNA reads TGTGCCAGCTCACCTCCCGGGACAGGATGGGATACGCAGTATTTT.

This clone was observed a single time. The chain combines TRBV5-5 with TRBJ1-6; D remains unclear. V lost 2 bases and J lost 4, with 10 bases in between. The CDR3 is 15 residues long. Germline CDR1 SGHKS, CDR2 YYEKEE (reference sequence). The DNA of the CDR3 is TGTGCCAGCAGCTTTGGATCGGGTTATAATTCACCCCTCCACTTT. It encodes CASSFGSGYNSPLHF.

J is TRBJ1-2 and V is TRBV27; no clear D. The CDR3 has 12 amino acids. Germline lookup yields CDR1 MNHEY and CDR2 SMNVEV (reference sequence). V lost 5 bases, J lost 0 bases, and 4 bases lay in between. CDR3 region: CASSTANYGYTF. CDR3 in DNA: TGTGCCAGCAGTACAGCTAACTATGGCTACACCTTC.

The CDR3 nucleotides read TGTGCCTGGAGCCTCGGACAGGGCGTGAAGCCCCAGCATTTT. Protein: CAWSLGQGVKPQHF. The V and J genes are TRBV30 and TRBJ1-5; 8 bases agree with TRBD1. The CDR3 is 14 residues long. Trimming cost V 3 bases and J 8 bases; bases outside gene matches: 9. Germline V lookup: CDR1 GTSNPN, CDR2 SVGIG (reference sequence).

The V gene is TRBV27, the J gene TRBJ2-5, with 14 bases aligning to TRBD2. Losses at the gene ends were 4 bases for V and 3 bases for J; bases not matched to a gene: 1. This CDR3 comprises 15 residues. CDR1 and CDR2 (germline): MNHEY, SMNVEV (reference sequence). CDR3 coding DNA: TGTGCCAGCAGTTCGGGACTAGCGGGGGAAGAGACCCAGTACTTC. It codes for CASSSGLAGEETQYF.

V and J are TRBV18 and TRBJ1-2, with a tentative D call TRBD1 (5 bases). Germline CDR1 and CDR2: KGHSH and LQKENI. V shed 3 bases and J shed 7 bases, with 12 bases lying between them. This CDR3 comprises 13 residues. CDR3: CASSPGTEPGYTF. The CDR3 DNA follows: TGTGCCAGCTCACCCGGGACTGAACCTGGCTACACCTTC.

The CDR3 sequence is CASSPPRGNYGYTF. DNA of the CDR3: TGCGCCAGCAGCCCCCCCCGGGGGAACTATGGCTACACCTTC. The rearrangement joins TRBV4-1 to TRBJ1-2; a possible D gene is TRBD1 (5 bases). CDR1 and CDR2 from the germline V gene are MGHRA and YSYEKL. V was shortened by 4 bases and J by 2 bases, with 11 bases between the two germline ends. The CDR3 contains 14 residues.

The chain uses TRBV9 and TRBJ1-6; D possibly corresponds to TRBD1 (5 bases). Trimming removed 5 bases at V and 7 bases at J, with 13 bases between. There are 14 residues in the CDR3. Per germline, CDR1 SGDLS and CDR2 YYNGEE. The CDR3 nucleotides are TGTGCCAGCAGTGGTTCAGGGCAGAATTCACCCCTCCACTTT. Protein: CASSGSGQNSPLHF.

This clone was observed a single time. The genes are TRBV4-3 and TRBJ1-1; the D gene is possibly TRBD1 (5 bases). V lost 0 bases and J lost 8, with 22 bases in between. The CDR3 spans 17 residues. Germline lookup yields CDR1 LGHNA and CDR2 YSLEER. CDR3 protein: CASSQDGTIGLGGEAFF. The CDR3 DNA reads TGCGCCAGCAGCCAAGATGGGACTATTGGCCTCGGTGGGGAAGCTTTCTTT.

This chain connects TRBV4-2 to TRBJ2-3; D remains unclear. This CDR3 has 16 amino acids. Trimming cost V 1 base and J 3 bases, with 14 bases left between them. Germline assignment: CDR1 LGHNA and CDR2 YNFKEQ. The CDR3 reads CASSQGGRIITDTQYF. The DNA for the CDR3 is TGTGCCAGCAGCCAAGGTGGCAGAATCATTACAGATACGCAGTATTTT.

The chain links TRBV7-2 to TRBJ1-2; D remains ambiguous. V lost 1 base to trimming and J lost 6 bases, with 12 bases between them. Germline loops: CDR1 SGHTA, CDR2 FQGNSA. This CDR3 is built from 14 residues. The CDR3 reads CASSLGARGNGYTF. The CDR3 region has the DNA TGTGCCAGCAGCTTAGGGGCCCGGGGAAATGGCTACACCTTC.